This T cell receptor beta chain is drawn from a study of CD8 T cells in Susac syndrome. Sequencing of TCR beta was performed on blood CD8+ T cells and on blood CD4+ T cells. Stable or active relapsing-remitting multiple sclerosis, untreated and meeting revised McDonald criteria, defined the controls. TEMRA cells were FACS-enriched, with CD8+ and CD4+ T cells isolated negatively. After extraction with the RNeasy kit, about 0.45 to 1 ug of the RNA was reverse transcribed using random hexamers. It was immunoSEQ multiplex PCR that amplified TCR beta CDR3 across 54 Vbeta and 13 Jbeta. TCRdb fed the immunoSEQ multiplex PCR reads into MiXCR, producing one record per CDR3 protein. Of nearly 200,000 distinct CDR3 sequences in the sample, 90% to 95% were seen once. This CDR3 spans 15 amino acids. V shed 4 bases, J shed 3 bases, and the junction held 6 bases outside the gene matches. Germline V gene lookup returns CDR1 SGHRS and CDR2 YFSETQ.

Sequenced material: CD4+ T cells from PBMCs. This clonotype originated in a human donor with multiple sclerosis. The V call is TRBV5-1, the J call TRBJ1-2, with 10 bases that match TRBD1. The CDR3 coding sequence is TGCGCCAGCAGCCCTTCGACAGGGGGCGACTATGGCTACACCTTC. The encoded protein is CASSPSTGGDYGYTF.